This T cell receptor (beta chain) was profiled in a study of untreated major depressive disorder. A note on this clone: The target antigen is unknown.

Each depressed patient was pairwise matched to a non-depressed control for sex, age, current smoking status and body mass index. No psychiatric drugs, including antidepressants, for at least 8 weeks beforehand. Study-level points and caveats: Only three preselected Vbeta families were compared in sequencing.

Generated by immunoSEQ multiplex PCR, the TCRdb table keeps only in-frame clones and is missing some. The sample has about 20,000 clones, 92% seen once. The sequence came from a woman in her thirties or forties with major depressive disorder. Sequencing used CD4+ T cells from PBMCs.

For the CDR3, the DNA is TGTGCCAGCAGCTTGGTCGGCCTCTACGAGCAGTACTTC. As protein: CASSLVGLYEQYF. The chain has TRBV5-6 and TRBJ2-7; D call uncertain. V shed 0 bases and J shed 3 bases, with 7 bases lying between them. Per the germline V gene, CDR1 is SGHDT and CDR2 is YYEEEE. CDR3 length equals 13 residues.